The rows below give T cell receptor beta chains drawn from one sample of a study of T cell responses to AZD1222 COVID-19 vaccine. TCRdb's copy holds only in-frame clones and misses some; the assay was immunoSEQ multiplex PCR. The sample shows 100,000 to 150,000 clones, over 80% of them seen only once. The input for sequencing was peripheral blood, taken on day 0 of AZD1222 vaccination. Receptors were obtained from an adult in good health. Both conserved end residues are part of each CDR3.

>TRBV9|TRBJ1-6
CASSPTTGSNSPLHF
>TRBV4-3|TRBJ1-5
CASSQDRKGAQHF
>TRBV9|TRBJ1-6
CASSAGPGQQSPLHF
>TRBV21-1|TRBJ2-5
CATVEKQYF
>TRBV30|TRBJ2-6
CAWRGEREFHGANVLTF
>TRBV27|TRBJ1-6
CASSLSARTNNSPLHF
>TRBV7-8|TRBJ2-1
CASSLSIYNEQFF
>TRBV28|TRBJ1-5
CASSLGGDRFNQPQHF
>TRBV30|TRBJ2-7
CAWRLAGVSYEQYF
>TRBV7-9|TRBJ2-1
CASSKPGLALFF
>TRBV19|TRBJ1-4
CASSISRTGSNEKLFF